This T cell receptor (beta chain) was profiled in a study of blood T cell repertoires in COVID-19 (dated by TCRdb to between 2020 and 2021). Context from the whole study: Collaborator samples came from the United States, Italy and Spain and covered acute and convalescent phases of COVID-19. The material from the prospective study consisted of cDNA or gDNA derived from T cells, B-cell-depleted T cells, or PBMCs. Where HLA class I and class II types were available, the types were taken from metadata supplied by the sample provider, not from assay-based typing. Subjects who had been exposed to COVID-19, were actively infected with it, or had recovered from it provided the deeply sampled blood TCRbeta repertoires that made up the dataset. A de-identified subject ID, COVID-19 status, age in years and sex were almost always included in the sample metadata. A freely available public database, intended as a resource for researchers studying the immune response to SARS-CoV-2, is where the repertoires were released. The samples were drawn from the first 160 participants of the ongoing ImmuneRACE study and from some 1,300 subjects provided by 6 global collaborators. The full study reports these points: The quantity of clinical and demographic metadata differed by source and by participant and was supplied without curation.

Taken from cysteine to phenylalanine, the CDR3 has 13 residues. CDR3 DNA is the only sequence kept; it has 39 bases, read in frame from the first base. Between the V and J ends, shortened by 3 bases and 1 base respectively, the junction contains 9 bases. In the germline V gene, CDR1 corresponds to SQVTM and CDR2 to ANQGSEA. Participants in the prospective study were enrolled through a virtual design, were aged about 18 to 100 years, and lived in 24 United States geographic areas. To assign participants to cohorts, the prospective study relied on clinical history that participants themselves reported in a screening survey and a study questionnaire. Exposed participants were defined as having been in contact with someone with a PCR-confirmed or clinician-diagnosed COVID-19 case within 2 weeks of study entry. In the prospective study, mobile phlebotomists collected whole blood, serum and a nasopharyngeal or oropharyngeal swab from each participant. Prospective study participants could optionally give additional blood draws and questionnaires over an approximately two-month period. Before DNA extraction, prospective study blood samples were shipped either frozen or at room temperature.

TCRbeta CDR3 regions were amplified from genomic DNA by means of the immunoSEQ Assay, a bias-controlled multiplex PCR. The source study handled its data this way. The number of nucleated cells in each sample was estimated by amplification of reference gene primers within the assay. To quantify the absolute abundance of each unique TCRbeta CDR3 rearrangement, sequence reads were collapsed and filtered. For each sample, productive Simpson clonality was calculated by taking the square root of Simpson's diversity index across productive rearrangements. This immuneACCESS table, as held by TCRdb, lists in-frame sequences with V and J called but not all clones. Of the missing ones, under half trace to an unresolved V gene in checked studies; the others have no known cause. V and J calls plus clone size are reproduced from that table; the DNA served to infer D and trimming. The sample table records about 280,000 clones; roughly 80% of these occur just once. Together, the top ten hold about 5% of the sample.

In regard to this clone: Its specific antigen is unknown. No base quality information exists; no much larger clone differs at one position.

This TCR came from a man aged 40-49 years who had been exposed to COVID-19. Sequenced input: PBMCs or T cells enriched from blood (not recorded which). The sequence is built from TRBV29-1 and TRBJ1-1; confidence is insufficient to name the D gene. The CDR3 protein sequence reads: CSVEITSNTEAFF. Here is the DNA: TGCAGCGTTGAGATCACTTCGAACACTGAAGCTTTCTTT.